The clone carrying this TCR beta chain was recorded once. Its antigen is currently unknown. The data stem from a study of cytomegalovirus exposure and HLA in healthy donors. Use of 60 Vbeta and 13 Jbeta primers characterized the PCR. TCRdb's copy holds only in-frame clones and misses some; the assay was immunoSEQ multiplex PCR. This table holds under 200,000 clones, roughly 80% found once. Donors had nominal health at sampling but likely had unrecorded immune exposures. The J segment lost 2 bases and the V segment lost 4 bases, leaving 8 bases of the junction unmatched. The CDR3 contains 16 residues. Looked up from germline, CDR1 is SGHRS and CDR2 is YFSETQ. Overall study results and limits: Later analysis revealed greater clonal expansion in HLA-associated TCR beta chains than in equally common others. When a later analysis was performed, an Asian-associated ancestry cluster reportedly had fewer N-insertions than the roughly 700-donor mean. Among TCR beta chains, those listed as cytomegalovirus-associated numbered fewer than 200.

This clonotype originated in a man aged 18 to 30 in good health and CMV-seronegative. The sequencing input was PBMCs. The rearrangement joins TRBV5-1 to TRBJ1-3, with 8 positions matching TRBD1. The CDR3 is CASSLGQGIAGNTIYF. In DNA, the CDR3 is TGCGCCAGCAGCCTCGGACAGGGTATCGCTGGAAACACCATATATTTT.